What follows are 3 T cell receptor beta chains derived from one specimen sequenced in a study of cytomegalovirus exposure and HLA in healthy donors. The PCR made use of 60 Vbeta and 13 Jbeta primers. Repertoires were generated with immunoSEQ multiplex PCR, while TCRdb's copy carries only in-frame clones and drops some. The data show around 110,000 clones, about 80% seen once. Material: PBMCs. The origin of the receptors is a woman younger than 35 in good health and CMV-seropositive.

The rearrangement links TRBV2 to TRBJ2-7; TRBD2 might be the D (6 bases). Looked up from germline, CDR1 is SNHLY and CDR2 is FYNNEI. The CDR3 totals 13 residues. Trimming stripped 6 bases from V and 3 bases from J, with 12 bases between. As DNA, the CDR3 is TGTGCCAGCAGCTGGGACTTTGTCTACGAGCAGTACTTC. It translates to CASSWDFVYEQYF.

A few counts support this clone. In nucleotides, the CDR3 is TGTGCCAGCAGCACCCGGGACTTTATAGCCAAAAACATTCAGTACTTC. Protein sequence: CASSTRDFIAKNIQYF. V gene TRBV13 combines with J gene TRBJ2-4; D is perhaps TRBD2 (6 bases). CDR1 is PRHDT and CDR2 is FYEKMQ in the germline V gene (reference sequence). This CDR3 region has 16 residues. V was shortened by 5 bases and J by 0 bases, with 14 bases between the two germline ends.

V gene TRBV19 combines with J gene TRBJ2-3; D possibly corresponds to TRBD1 (6 bases). The CDR3 has 14 residues. Trimming removed 3 bases from V and 0 bases from J, with 7 bases in between. Germline assignment: CDR1 LNHDA and CDR2 SQIVND (reference sequence). The CDR3 DNA is TGTGCCAGTAGTATTCAGGGGAGCACAGATACGCAGTATTTT. Translating it yields CASSIQGSTDTQYF.